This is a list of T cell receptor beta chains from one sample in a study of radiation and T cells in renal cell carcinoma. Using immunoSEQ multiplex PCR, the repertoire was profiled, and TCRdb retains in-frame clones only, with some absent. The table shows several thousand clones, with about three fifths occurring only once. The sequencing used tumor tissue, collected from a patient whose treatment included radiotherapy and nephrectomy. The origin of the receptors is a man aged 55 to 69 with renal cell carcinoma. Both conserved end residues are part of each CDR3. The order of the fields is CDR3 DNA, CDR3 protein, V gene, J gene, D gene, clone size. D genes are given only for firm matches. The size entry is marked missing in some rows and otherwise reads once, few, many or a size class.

CDR3 DNA: TGTGCCAGCAGTTCAATTAGCGGGGACAGGGGGGGTGCTGAAGCTTTCTTT
CDR3 protein: CASSSISGDRGGAEAFF
V gene: TRBV28
J gene: TRBJ1-1
D gene: TRBD1
clone size: .

CDR3 DNA: TGTGCCAGCAGCTTGGGGGACCACCGGAACACTGAAGCTTTCTTT
CDR3 protein: CASSLGDHRNTEAFF
V gene: TRBV7-2
J gene: TRBJ1-1
D gene: .
clone size: .

CDR3 DNA: TGTGCCTGGAGTGTACAACAGGGGGCATACGAGCAGTACTTC
CDR3 protein: CAWSVQQGAYEQYF
V gene: TRBV30
J gene: TRBJ2-7
D gene: TRBD1
clone size: medium-sized

CDR3 DNA: TGTGCCAGTAGTATCGGGCCTATGAACACTGAAGCTTTCTTT
CDR3 protein: CASSIGPMNTEAFF
V gene: TRBV19
J gene: TRBJ1-1
D gene: .
clone size: medium-sized

CDR3 DNA: TGTGCCAGCAGCCATGGGGAGTACTACACCTTC
CDR3 protein: CASSHGEYYTF
V gene: TRBV7-9
J gene: TRBJ1-2
D gene: .
clone size: .

CDR3 DNA: TGTGCCAGCTCAAAGGGGTTTAATGAAAAACTGTTTTTT
CDR3 protein: CASSKGFNEKLFF
V gene: TRBV7-9
J gene: TRBJ1-4
D gene: .
clone size: medium-sized

CDR3 DNA: TGTGCCAGCGGGAGACAGGGGCGGACGGATGGCTACACCTTC
CDR3 protein: CASGRQGRTDGYTF
V gene: TRBV28
J gene: TRBJ1-2
D gene: TRBD1
clone size: .

CDR3 DNA: TGTGCCAGCAGCTTAAGACAATCAGACGGAAACACCATATATTTT
CDR3 protein: CASSLRQSDGNTIYF
V gene: TRBV7-2
J gene: TRBJ1-3
D gene: .
clone size: .

CDR3 DNA: TGTGCCAGCAGTGAACCTCAGGGGGCCAACACTGAAGCTTTCTTT
CDR3 protein: CASSEPQGANTEAFF
V gene: TRBV2
J gene: TRBJ1-1
D gene: TRBD1
clone size: .

CDR3 DNA: TGTGCCAGCAGCCCAGGGGAGAACTATGGCTACACCTTC
CDR3 protein: CASSPGENYGYTF
V gene: TRBV7-3
J gene: TRBJ1-2
D gene: .
clone size: once

CDR3 DNA: TGTGCCAGCAGCGCCGGGACAGGGGGCACTGAAGCTTTCTTT
CDR3 protein: CASSAGTGGTEAFF
V gene: TRBV6-4
J gene: TRBJ1-1
D gene: TRBD1
clone size: few

CDR3 DNA: TGTGCCAGCAGCCTGGACAGAACTAATGAAAAACTGTTTTTT
CDR3 protein: CASSLDRTNEKLFF
V gene: TRBV4-2
J gene: TRBJ1-4
D gene: .
clone size: .

CDR3 DNA: TGTGCCAGCAGCTCCGAGGGACCCCAGCATTTT
CDR3 protein: CASSSEGPQHF
V gene: TRBV11-2
J gene: TRBJ1-5
D gene: .
clone size: once

CDR3 DNA: TGTGCCAGCAGCAAAGGGCGAACAGGGGAGGACTATGGCTACACCTTC
CDR3 protein: CASSKGRTGEDYGYTF
V gene: TRBV21-1
J gene: TRBJ1-2
D gene: .
clone size: .

CDR3 DNA: TGTGCCAGCTCACGGGACAGCTATGGCTACACCTTC
CDR3 protein: CASSRDSYGYTF
V gene: TRBV18
J gene: TRBJ1-2
D gene: TRBD1
clone size: few

CDR3 DNA: TGCGCCAGCAGCTCGGGTGACAGGACTGAAGCTTTCTTT
CDR3 protein: CASSSGDRTEAFF
V gene: TRBV5-1
J gene: TRBJ1-1
D gene: .
clone size: .